This passage covers 10 T cell receptor beta chains from one sample sequenced in a study of technical replicates of blood from a handful of donors. Clones were sequenced by immunoSEQ multiplex PCR, and TCRdb holds only the in-frame ones, with some missing. The sample consists of more than 75,000 clones, 96% of them appearing once. The sample taken for sequencing was T cells isolated from PBMCs. Receptors were obtained from a human donor in good health.

This sequence joins TRBV2 and TRBJ2-1, with 7 bases matching TRBD2. V shed 5 bases and J 8 bases; nucleotides not matched to a gene: 3. The CDR3 is 12 residues long. From germline, CDR1 is SNHLY and CDR2 FYNNEI. CDR3 sequence: CASSRLAHEQFF. Written as DNA, the CDR3 is TGTGCCAGCAGTAGACTAGCTCATGAGCAGTTCTTC.

The chain combines TRBV27 with TRBJ1-5; D uncertain. The ends were cut back, 1 base at V and 9 bases at J, with 13 bases in the middle. The CDR3 contains 14 residues. Germline CDR1 and CDR2: MNHEY and SMNVEV (reference sequence). The CDR3 here is CASSLFEGGGPQHF. The CDR3 nucleotides are TGTGCCAGCAGTTTATTCGAGGGAGGCGGGCCCCAGCATTTT.

This chain connects TRBV30 to TRBJ2-7; TRBD1 matches 9 bases. Germline-derived CDR1 and CDR2 are GTSNPN and SVGIG (reference sequence). V trimming: 4 bases; J trimming: 5 bases; junction bases outside the gene matches: 12. The CDR3 is 15 amino acids. CDR3 residues: CAWKLKGQGNHEQYF. The CDR3, as DNA: TGTGCCTGGAAGTTGAAGGGACAGGGTAACCACGAGCAGTACTTC.

V gene TRBV5-1 combines with J gene TRBJ2-1, with a possible D match to TRBD1 (5 bases). Trimming stripped 0 bases from V and 6 bases from J, with 13 bases between. This CDR3 is 15 amino acids long. In germline, CDR1 is SGHRS, CDR2 YFSETQ. The CDR3 is CASSLARASFNEQFF. The CDR3 DNA is TGCGCCAGCAGCTTGGCCAGGGCAAGCTTCAATGAGCAGTTCTTC.

V is TRBV5-4 and J is TRBJ2-3; D not resolved. CDR1 is SGHNT and CDR2 is YYREEE in the germline V gene (reference sequence). The ends were cut back, 4 bases at V and 2 bases at J, with 8 bases in the middle. The length of the CDR3 is 13 residues. The CDR3 spells CASSPIHTDTQYF. CDR3 nucleotides: TGTGCCAGCAGCCCAATTCACACAGATACGCAGTATTTT.

The gene calls are TRBV9 and TRBJ2-1; D ambiguous. The CDR3 is 12 residues long. Germline CDR1 SGDLS, CDR2 YYNGEE. V lost 0 bases to trimming and J lost 6 bases, with 4 bases between them. The CDR3: CASSVASNEQFF. CDR3 coding DNA: TGTGCCAGCAGCGTAGCGAGCAATGAGCAGTTCTTC.

The gene calls are TRBV6-5 and TRBJ2-5; 7 nucleotides align to TRBD2. The J call may not be correct, given that the DNA end is closer to TRBJ2-7. CDR3 length: 15 amino acids. Germline loops: CDR1 MNHEY, CDR2 SVGAGI. The CDR3 DNA reads TGTGCCAGCAGTTACGAAGCTAGCGGCTCCTACGAGCAGTACTTC. It encodes CASSYEASGSYEQYF.

The V and J genes are TRBV10-3 and TRBJ2-7; weak D call: TRBD2 (5 bases). V was clipped by 3 bases and J by 5 bases, with 17 bases between them. The CDR3 contains 15 residues. Germline V gene sequence: CDR1 ENHRY, CDR2 SYGVKD. This CDR3 is CAISEITMGSDEQYF. CDR3 coding DNA: TGTGCCATCAGTGAAATTACCATGGGGAGTGACGAGCAGTACTTC.

The genes are TRBV5-6 and TRBJ2-3; a possible D gene is TRBD2 (7 bases). The CDR3 consists of 15 residues. V was pared by 6 bases and J by 2 bases, with 16 bases between. Germline lookup yields CDR1 SGHDT and CDR2 YYEEEE. As DNA, the CDR3 is TGTGCCAGCATAGGGGGGGCTATATACACAGATACGCAGTATTTT. It specifies CASIGGAIYTDTQYF.

The rearrangement uses TRBV19 and TRBJ2-1; D uncertain. In germline, CDR1 is LNHDA, CDR2 SQIVND (reference sequence). The V and J ends lost 3 bases and 7 bases respectively, with 4 bases between them. The CDR3 contains 11 residues. CDR3 loop: CASSIFNEQFF. The CDR3 region has the DNA TGTGCCAGTAGTATCTTTAATGAGCAGTTCTTC.